This T cell receptor beta chain was sequenced for a study of blood T cell repertoires in COVID-19. The age range of participants was 18 to 89 years, with residence in roughly 25 US areas. Cohort placement rested on clinical history that participants reported themselves. Per the original methods: The authors estimated nucleated cell counts from reference gene primer amplification. The method was immunoSEQ multiplex PCR; TCRdb's version includes in-frame clones alone and lacks a portion of them. From that table come the V and J calls and clone size; the DNA was used to work out D and trimming. The sample lists roughly 330,000 clones, approximately 90% occurring once. Germline V lookup: CDR1 SGHKS, CDR2 YYEKEE (reference sequence). With 3 bases clipped from V and 4 bases from J, the junction kept 7 bases outside the gene matches. CDR3 length: 15 amino acids.

This sequence joins TRBV5-5 and TRBJ1-2; 9 nucleotides agree with TRBD1. Sequencing was carried out using PBMCs or T cells enriched from blood (not recorded which). The sequence derives from a woman aged 25 to 39 who had recovered from COVID-19. CDR3 residues: CASSSQGALGYGYTF. The CDR3 bases are TGTGCCAGCAGCTCACAGGGGGCGCTTGGCTATGGCTACACCTTC.